This is a list of T cell receptor beta chains from one sample in a study of T cell responses to AZD1222 COVID-19 vaccine. Method: immunoSEQ multiplex PCR; TCRdb's copy keeps in-frame clones and lacks some. The table lists 150,000 to 200,000 clones, about 89% of them singletons. Sequencing used peripheral blood, obtained on day 0 of MenACWY control vaccination. The receptors derive from an adult in good health. Each CDR3 is given with its conserved first and last residue. D genes are given only for firm matches. A clone size is listed for some rows: how often the clone was seen (once, few, many), or a class if it is expanded.

TRBJ2-7,NA,11,TRBV29-1,NA,CSVRWGYEQYF,TGCAGCGTTCGGTGGGGCTACGAGCAGTACTTC
TRBJ1-1,NA,16,TRBV19,TRBD1,CASTKDRPLPNTEAFF,TGTGCCAGTACCAAGGACAGGCCACTTCCGAACACTGAAGCTTTCTTT
TRBJ1-5,NA,13,TRBV27,NA,CASSMGYNQPQHF,TGTGCCAGCAGCATGGGATACAATCAGCCCCAGCATTTT
TRBJ2-1,once,15,TRBV10-3,TRBD2,CAIRPGLGEGNEQFF,TGTGCCATTCGTCCGGGACTAGGCGAAGGCAATGAGCAGTTCTTC
TRBJ2-7,NA,11,TRBV28,NA,CASSLGQEQYF,TGTGCCAGCAGTTTAGGCCAGGAGCAGTACTTC
TRBJ1-1,NA,14,TRBV19,NA,CASRLQGLNTEAFF,TGTGCCAGTAGGCTTCAGGGCCTGAACACTGAAGCTTTCTTT
TRBJ1-2,NA,12,TRBV18,NA,CASSPAGAGYTF,TGTGCCAGCTCACCGGCAGGGGCCGGCTACACCTTC
TRBJ2-7,NA,17,TRBV28,TRBD1,CASSLTGQQGAGYEQYF,TGTGCCAGCAGTTTAACCGGCCAACAGGGGGCCGGCTACGAGCAGTACTTC
TRBJ1-4,NA,14,TRBV7-8,NA,CASSFTGTNEKLFF,TGTGCCAGCAGCTTTACAGGGACTAATGAAAAACTGTTTTTT
TRBJ2-3,NA,17,TRBV4-1,TRBD2,CASSQFGTSGLTDTQYF,TGCGCCAGCAGCCAGTTCGGGACTAGCGGGCTCACAGATACGCAGTATTTT
TRBJ2-3,NA,16,TRBV24-1,NA,CATSGGPFSSTDTQYF,TGTGCCACCAGTGGCGGTCCATTTTCTAGCACAGATACGCAGTATTTT
TRBJ2-3,NA,13,TRBV2,NA,CASIGLSTDTQYF,TGTGCCAGCATTGGCCTAAGCACAGATACGCAGTATTTT
TRBJ2-7,few,12,TRBV5-5,NA,CASSSWGNEQYF,TGTGCCAGCAGCTCCTGGGGGAACGAGCAGTACTTC
TRBJ2-7,NA,11,TRBV29-1,NA,CSVWVGREQYF,TGCAGCGTTTGGGTTGGAAGGGAGCAGTACTTC
TRBJ2-2,NA,15,TRBV7-2,NA,CASSLRAPVPGELFF,TGTGCCAGCAGCCTCCGGGCCCCGGTCCCCGGGGAGCTGTTTTTT
TRBJ2-7,few,14,TRBV28,TRBD2,CASSSTSVNYEQYF,TGTGCCAGCAGTTCGACTAGCGTGAACTACGAGCAGTACTTC
TRBJ2-7,NA,12,TRBV7-9,NA,CASSLDRSEQYF,TGTGCCAGCAGCTTAGATCGGAGCGAGCAGTACTTC
TRBJ2-7,once,10,TRBV6-5,NA,CAVKTYEQYF,TGTGCCGTCAAAACCTACGAGCAGTACTTC
TRBJ2-7,few,14,TRBV4-1,NA,CASSLRDSKYEQYF,TGCGCCAGCAGCCTCAGGGATTCTAAGTACGAGCAGTACTTC
TRBJ1-2,NA,13,TRBV28,NA,CASRPGLPYGYTF,TGTGCCAGCAGACCCGGACTTCCCTATGGCTACACCTTC
TRBJ2-1,NA,15,TRBV4-1,NA,CASSQPGRGPNEQFF,TGCGCCAGCAGCCAGCCCGGCAGGGGACCGAATGAGCAGTTCTTC
TRBJ2-7,NA,12,TRBV20-1,NA,CSASERPYEQYF,TGCAGTGCTAGTGAGCGGCCCTACGAGCAGTACTTC
TRBJ2-5,NA,13,TRBV6-5,NA,CASSLASQETQYF,TGTGCCAGCAGTTTGGCTAGTCAAGAGACCCAGTACTTC
TRBJ2-1,NA,20,TRBV9,TRBD2,CASSVEGLAGVGVLNNEQFF,TGTGCCAGCAGCGTAGAAGGACTAGCGGGAGTTGGGGTATTAAACAATGAGCAGTTCTTC
TRBJ1-4,NA,15,TRBV6-5,TRBD1,CASRGTGTGKEKLFF,TGTGCCAGCAGAGGTACCGGGACAGGGAAGGAAAAACTGTTTTTT
TRBJ2-2,NA,20,TRBV27,TRBD1,CASSFQARGQGTAGTGELFF,TGTGCCAGCAGTTTCCAAGCCCGGGGACAGGGGACGGCGGGCACCGGGGAGCTGTTTTTT
TRBJ1-6,NA,13,TRBV19,NA,CASSIGQNSPLHF,TGTGCCAGTAGTATAGGACAGAATTCACCCCTCCACTTT
TRBJ1-2,NA,13,TRBV28,TRBD1,CASSFDRVYGYTF,TGTGCCAGCAGTTTCGACAGGGTCTATGGCTACACCTTC